These T cell receptor beta chains were read from a single sample in a study of human T cells and chemical hapten exposure. TCRdb reanalysed the RACE reads using MiXCR and keeps one entry per CDR3 protein. The top ten hold less than 3% of the sample, which has 100,000 or so distinct CDR3 sequences, around 34% seen once. The input for sequencing was whole blood, taken in connection with sensitization to the hapten diphenylcyclopropenone (DPC). The source is a middle-aged man with alopecia areata. Some clones in this sample may be carry-over from other donors' samples. CDR3s include the opening cysteine and the closing phenylalanine or tryptophan. Each record gives: clone size, J gene, V gene, D gene, CDR3 protein, CDR3 DNA. The D gene is left open where the match is weak. A clone size is listed for some rows: how often the clone was seen (once, few, many), or a class if it is expanded.

few	TRBJ2-3	TRBV12-3/TRBV12-4	TRBD2	CASSLRPVAGNTDTQYF	TGTGCCAGCAGTTTGCGGCCAGTAGCGGGTAACACAGATACGCAGTATTTT
.	TRBJ2-2	TRBV7-3	TRBD1	CASSLTGQGNTGELFF	TGTGCCAGCAGCTTAACGGGACAGGGTAACACCGGGGAGCTGTTTTTT
.	TRBJ2-2	TRBV24-1	.	CATSTIGELFF	TGTGCCACCTCTACGATCGGGGAGCTGTTTTTT
few	TRBJ2-3	TRBV20-1	.	CSARLASGRSTDTQYF	TGCAGTGCTAGATTGGCTAGTGGGAGAAGCACAGATACGCAGTATTTT
few	TRBJ1-5	TRBV20-1	TRBD1	CSTGTGGYQPQHF	TGCAGTACAGGGACAGGGGGTTATCAGCCCCAGCATTTT
few	TRBJ2-4	TRBV29-1	.	CSVVGSIQYF	TGCAGCGTTGTGGGAAGCATTCAGTACTTC
.	TRBJ1-2	TRBV14	.	CASSQVRGYGYTF	TGTGCCAGCAGCCAAGTGAGAGGCTATGGCTACACCTTC
.	TRBJ2-5	TRBV7-7	TRBD1	CASSFRDRGETQYF	TGTGCTAGCAGCTTCCGGGACAGGGGGGAGACCCAGTACTTC
.	TRBJ1-2	TRBV15	.	CATSRGGDNYGYTF	TGTGCCACCAGCAGGGGGGGGGATAACTATGGCTACACCTTC
.	TRBJ2-5	TRBV6-2/TRBV6-3	.	CASSAVGQETQYF	TGTGCCAGCAGCGCCGTGGGCCAAGAGACCCAGTACTTC
.	TRBJ2-1	TRBV7-9	.	CASRSSRPWLGGLKSSYNEQFF	TGTGCCAGCAGATCATCCCGGCCCTGGCTAGGCGGATTGAAGAGCTCCTACAATGAGCAGTTCTTC
once	TRBJ1-2	TRBV6-5	.	CASSYSVGDTYGYTF	TGTGCCAGCAGTTACTCTGTTGGAGATACCTATGGCTACACCTTC
.	TRBJ1-2	TRBV29-1	.	CSVLLPYSTGGGYTF	TGCAGCGTTTTATTACCATATTCAACAGGAGGTGGCTACACCTTC
.	TRBJ2-7	TRBV4-2	.	CASSQTGTPEQYF	TGTGCCAGCAGCCAAACCGGGACTCCCGAGCAGTACTTC
once	TRBJ1-4	TRBV14	.	CASSGAASNEKLFF	TGTGCCAGCAGTGGCGCAGCCTCTAATGAAAAACTGTTTTTT
.	TRBJ1-1	TRBV11-3	.	CASSKTDTEAFF	TGTGCCAGCAGCAAGACCGACACTGAAGCTTTCTTT
.	TRBJ1-3	TRBV9	TRBD1	CASSTGGQSSGNTIYF	TGTGCCAGCAGCACTGGGGGACAGTCCTCTGGAAACACCATATATTTT
few	TRBJ2-1	TRBV6-2/TRBV6-3	TRBD2	CASSYEGGLAGGGYNEQFF	TGTGCCAGCAGTTACGAGGGCGGACTAGCGGGAGGGGGATACAATGAGCAGTTCTTC
.	TRBJ2-1	TRBV20-1	.	CSAREGRAVYPYNEQFF	TGCAGTGCTAGAGAAGGTCGAGCGGTCTACCCCTACAATGAGCAGTTCTTC
.	TRBJ1-1	TRBV20-1	.	CSAMIRGTEAFF	TGCAGTGCTATGATCAGGGGAACTGAAGCTTTCTTT
.	TRBJ2-2	TRBV29-1	TRBD1	CSVPGQGGSGELFF	TGCAGCGTACCGGGACAGGGGGGTTCCGGGGAGCTGTTTTTT
.	TRBJ2-5	TRBV7-9	TRBD2	CASSLSFGLAGGFTSQTQYF	TGTGCCAGCAGCTTAAGTTTTGGACTAGCGGGAGGATTTACTTCCCAGACCCAGTACTTC
.	TRBJ1-1	TRBV12-3/TRBV12-4	.	CASSSRTAGRAFF	TGTGCCAGCAGTTCCCGAACGGCAGGGCGAGCTTTCTTT
.	TRBJ1-6	TRBV5-5	TRBD1	CASQGDNSPLHF	TGTGCCAGCCAGGGGGATAATTCACCCCTCCACTTT
few	TRBJ2-3	TRBV27	TRBD2	CASSYLGSGRAGTDTQYF	TGTGCCAGCAGTTATCTAGGTAGCGGGAGGGCCGGCACAGATACGCAGTATTTT